This passage covers 19 T cell receptor beta chains from one sample sequenced in a study of cytomegalovirus exposure and HLA in healthy donors. The PCR employed 60 Vbeta primers together with 13 Jbeta primers. Generated by immunoSEQ multiplex PCR, the TCRdb table keeps only in-frame clones and is missing some. This table has approximately 210,000 clones, 70% to 80% appearing once. What was sequenced was PBMCs. Every receptor here comes from a male donor in good health and CMV-seropositive.

The rearrangement links TRBV4-1 to TRBJ1-1, with 9 bases that match TRBD1. V shed 3 bases and J 1 base; nucleotides not matched to a gene: 3. The CDR3 is 15 amino acids. Germline V gene sequence: CDR1 MGHRA, CDR2 YSYEKL. The CDR3 sequence: CASSQATGGNTEAFF. The CDR3 DNA follows: TGCGCCAGCAGCCAGGCGACAGGGGGGAACACTGAAGCTTTCTTT.

This chain uses TRBV9 with TRBJ1-2, with 10 positions matching TRBD1. Germline V gene sequence: CDR1 SGDLS, CDR2 YYNGEE. Trimming removed 0 bases from V and 2 bases from J; junction bases left unmatched: 4. There are 16 residues in the CDR3. The CDR3 loop is CASSVARDRGNYGYTF. The CDR3 DNA is TGTGCCAGCAGCGTAGCCCGGGACAGGGGAAACTATGGCTACACCTTC. Full variable domain (outside the CDR3, taken from reference TRBV9 and TRBJ1-2): DSGVTQTPKHLITATGQRVTLRCSPRSGDLSVYWYQQSLDQGLQFLIQYYNGEERAKGNILERFSAQQFPDLHSELNLSSLELGDSALYFCASSVARDRGNYGYTFGSGTRLTVV.

The count of this clone is one. The J gene is TRBJ2-2, the V gene TRBV19; D may be TRBD1 (6 bases). The germline V gene encodes CDR1 LNHDA and CDR2 SQIVND (reference sequence). V was cut by 6 bases and J by 5 bases, with 16 bases left in between. This CDR3 comprises 15 residues. CDR3 sequence (DNA): TGTGCCAGTAGGGATGTACAGGGAAGAACCGGGGAGCTGTTTTTT. It encodes CASRDVQGRTGELFF.

The chain employs TRBV5-6 and TRBJ2-7; 8 bases align to TRBD2. Germline CDR1 reads SGHDT; CDR2 reads YYEEEE. This CDR3 is 14 amino acids long. V dropped 4 bases and J dropped 0; count of bases not matched to a gene: 3. For the CDR3, the DNA is TGTGCCAGCAGCGCTACTAGCGGCTCCTACGAGCAGTACTTC. Protein: CASSATSGSYEQYF.

The chain couples TRBV2 to TRBJ1-3; D unclear. Germline values: CDR1 SNHLY, CDR2 FYNNEI. The CDR3 contains 17 residues. With 2 bases removed from V and 0 bases from J, the gap between germline ends came to 14 bases. The CDR3 sequence: CASSEFLDSSSGNTIYF. The CDR3 bases are TGTGCCAGCAGTGAATTTTTGGACTCAAGCTCTGGAAACACCATATATTTT.

This clone appeared a few times. The chain joins TRBV9 to TRBJ1-2, with TRBD1 as a possible D gene (6 bases). The CDR3 is 13 residues long. V was clipped by 3 bases and J by 8 bases, with 14 bases between them. Germline V gene lookup returns CDR1 SGDLS and CDR2 YYNGEE. The CDR3: CASSEDRQDGYTF. Written as DNA, the CDR3 is TGTGCCAGCAGCGAGGACAGACAAGACGGCTACACCTTC. Variable domain in full (rest from reference TRBV9 and TRBJ1-2): DSGVTQTPKHLITATGQRVTLRCSPRSGDLSVYWYQQSLDQGLQFLIQYYNGEERAKGNILERFSAQQFPDLHSELNLSSLELGDSALYFCASSEDRQDGYTFGSGTRLTVV.

The chain employs TRBV19 and TRBJ2-7; 8 bases fit TRBD1. The CDR3 is 15 residues long. The germline V gene encodes CDR1 LNHDA and CDR2 SQIVND (reference sequence). V shed 3 bases and J 0 bases; nucleotides not matched to a gene: 4. The CDR3 reads CASSIQGAISYEQYF. In nucleotides, the CDR3 is TGTGCCAGTAGTATCCAGGGGGCGATCTCCTACGAGCAGTACTTC. Drawing the rest from reference TRBV19 and TRBJ2-7, the complete variable domain is DGGITQSPKYLFRKEGQNVTLSCEQNLNHDAMYWYRQDPGQGLRLIYYSQIVNDFQKGDIAEGYSVSREKKESFPLTVTSAQKNPTAFYLCASSIQGAISYEQYFGPGTRLTVT.

The chain carries TRBV9 and TRBJ1-5; D is perhaps TRBD1 (5 bases). Trimming stripped 4 bases from V and 4 bases from J, with 24 bases between. The germline V gene has CDR1 SGDLS and CDR2 YYNGEE. CDR3 length equals 18 residues. The CDR3 is CASSPSGGDGGRNQPQHF. DNA of the CDR3: TGTGCCAGCAGCCCATCCGGAGGGGACGGGGGACGAAATCAGCCCCAGCATTTT. The full variable domain, in which reference TRBV9 and TRBJ1-5 provide the parts outside the CDR3, is DSGVTQTPKHLITATGQRVTLRCSPRSGDLSVYWYQQSLDQGLQFLIQYYNGEERAKGNILERFSAQQFPDLHSELNLSSLELGDSALYFCASSPSGGDGGRNQPQHFGDGTRLSIL.

This clone showed up just a few times. CDR3 sequence (DNA): TGTGCCAGCAGTTATCTCCAGACAGGGCTCGAGCAGTACTTC. Translation: CASSYLQTGLEQYF. V gene TRBV6-5 combines with J gene TRBJ2-7, with TRBD1 matching 7 bases. CDR3 length equals 14 residues. V was pared by 3 bases and J by 6 bases, with 8 bases of the junction left unmatched. Looked up from germline, CDR1 is MNHEY and CDR2 is SVGAGI.

The CDR3 is CASSRRSIASETGELFF. In DNA, the CDR3 is TGTGCCAGCAGCCGACGGAGTATCGCTTCGGAAACCGGGGAGCTGTTTTTT. The chain joins TRBV7-2 to TRBJ2-2; D gene uncertain. This CDR3 contains 17 residues. Trimming left V 5 bases short and J 5 bases short, with 21 bases between. From germline, CDR1 is SGHTA and CDR2 FQGNSA.

This sequence joins TRBV7-9 and TRBJ2-6, with TRBD1 as a possible D gene (6 bases). V lost 2 bases to trimming and J lost 2 bases, with 7 bases between them. The CDR3 is 15 amino acids. Germline CDR1 is SEHNR and CDR2 is FQNEAQ (reference sequence). CDR3: CASSLRGTGANVLTF. The CDR3 DNA sequence: TGTGCCAGCAGCTTAAGGGGGACTGGGGCCAACGTCCTGACTTTC. Complete variable domain (other parts from reference TRBV7-9 and TRBJ2-6): DTGVSQNPRHKITKRGQNVTFRCDPISEHNRLYWYRQTLGQGPEFLTYFQNEAQLEKSRLLSDRFSAERPKGSFSTLEIQRTEQGDSAMYLCASSLRGTGANVLTFGAGSRLTVL.

J is TRBJ2-2 and V is TRBV9; D not certain. CDR1 is SGDLS and CDR2 is YYNGEE in the germline V gene. This CDR3 is 14 amino acids long. V lost 0 bases and J lost 4, with 7 bases in between. CDR3 amino acids: CASSVESTTGELFF. The CDR3 DNA follows: TGTGCCAGCAGCGTAGAGAGTACCACCGGGGAGCTGTTTTTT. Supplemented by reference TRBV9 and TRBJ2-2, the full variable domain reads DSGVTQTPKHLITATGQRVTLRCSPRSGDLSVYWYQQSLDQGLQFLIQYYNGEERAKGNILERFSAQQFPDLHSELNLSSLELGDSALYFCASSVESTTGELFFGEGSRLTVL.

The chain has TRBV29-1 and TRBJ1-2, with 7 bases aligning to TRBD1. With 0 bases clipped from V and 4 bases from J, the junction kept 17 bases outside the gene matches. The germline CDR1 and CDR2 sequences are SQVTM and ANQGSEA. The CDR3 consists of 18 residues. The CDR3 bases are TGCAGCGTTGAAGATCGGGCAAGGGGGCTTGGGTCGGGCTATGGCTACACCTTC. Translated: CSVEDRARGLGSGYGYTF.

The genes are TRBV7-9 and TRBJ2-7; tentative D call: TRBD1 (6 bases). CDR3 length: 14 amino acids. Germline values: CDR1 SEHNR, CDR2 FQNEAQ (reference sequence). Trimming removed 2 bases at V and 5 bases at J, with 13 bases between. Written as DNA, the CDR3 is TGTGCCAGCAGCTTATCCTCAGGGGCCCACGAGCAGTACTTC. It yields the protein CASSLSSGAHEQYF.

This clone showed up just a few times. This chain joins TRBV4-3 and TRBJ1-2; 7 bases fit TRBD1. Per the germline V gene, CDR1 is LGHNA and CDR2 is YSLEER. This CDR3 contains 14 residues. V was pared by 3 bases and J by 3 bases, with 4 bases of the junction left unmatched. The CDR3 DNA reads TGCGCCAGCAGCCATACAGGGGACTACTATGGCTACACCTTC. It codes for CASSHTGDYYGYTF.

This chain joins TRBV4-2 and TRBJ1-5; 9 bases are shared with TRBD1. The germline CDR1 and CDR2 sequences are LGHNA and YNFKEQ. With 1 base clipped from V and 0 bases from J, the junction kept 7 bases outside the gene matches. There are 18 residues in the CDR3. CDR3 region: CASSQAEGQGSSNQPQHF. CDR3 coding DNA: TGTGCCAGCAGCCAAGCCGAGGGACAGGGTAGTAGCAATCAGCCCCAGCATTTT.

The chain joins TRBV9 to TRBJ2-7; D possibly corresponds to TRBD1 (6 bases). Germline V CDR1 and CDR2: SGDLS, YYNGEE. The CDR3 totals 14 residues. With 0 bases removed from V and 3 bases from J, the gap between germline ends came to 10 bases. This CDR3 reads CASSVGWGLYEQYF. The CDR3 DNA is TGTGCCAGCAGCGTAGGATGGGGGCTCTACGAGCAGTACTTC.

A word on this clone: One end of the junction fails to match germline, which may point to a read error. The chain recombines TRBV7-2 with TRBJ1-2, with a weak D call TRBD1 (5 bases). Per germline, CDR1 SGHTA and CDR2 FQGNSA. This CDR3 contains 13 residues. CDR3 coding DNA: TGTGCCAGCGGCTTAGAGAGAAGACAGGGCTACACCTTC. This gives the protein CASGLERRQGYTF. Full variable domain (remainder filled in from reference TRBV7-2 and TRBJ1-2): GAGVSQSPSNKVTEKGKDVELRCDPISGHTALYWYRQSLGQGLEFLIYFQGNSAPDKSGLPSDRFSAERTGGSVSTLTIQRTQQEDSAVYLCASGLERRQGYTFGSGTRLTVV.

V usage is TRBV18 and J usage is TRBJ1-4; TRBD1 is a possible D gene (5 bases). Trimming took off 4 bases at V and 8 bases at J, with 20 bases between the two ends. Germline V gene data show CDR1 as KGHSH and CDR2 as LQKENI. The CDR3 runs 16 residues. The CDR3 spells CASSQYQGELDEKLFF. The CDR3, as DNA: TGTGCCAGCTCACAATACCAGGGTGAGTTGGACGAAAAACTGTTTTTT.